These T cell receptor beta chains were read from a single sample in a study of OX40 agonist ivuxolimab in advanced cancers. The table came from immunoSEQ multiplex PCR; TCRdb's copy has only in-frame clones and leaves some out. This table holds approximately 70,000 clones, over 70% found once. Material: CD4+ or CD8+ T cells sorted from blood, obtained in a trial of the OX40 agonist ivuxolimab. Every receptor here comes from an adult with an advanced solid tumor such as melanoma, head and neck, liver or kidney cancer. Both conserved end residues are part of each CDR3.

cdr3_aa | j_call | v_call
CATSALGHPNTEAFF | TRBJ1-1 | TRBV15
CASSLSPQTNEKLFF | TRBJ1-4 | TRBV5-8
CASSSPQETQYF | TRBJ2-5 | TRBV5-4
CASSPGTSGIAYEQYF | TRBJ2-7 | TRBV9
CASSLGAQGEAFF | TRBJ1-1 | TRBV27
CASISGQPQETQYF | TRBJ2-5 | TRBV28
CASSVNSGANVLTF | TRBJ2-6 | TRBV2
CASRDRGNTGELFF | TRBJ2-2 | TRBV11-2
CASSLEQGLAYEQYF | TRBJ2-7 | TRBV7-2
CASSERTTGELFF | TRBJ2-2 | TRBV9
CASSPSGINNEQFF | TRBJ2-1 | TRBV7-9
CASSPNSGWGGTETQYF | TRBJ2-5 | TRBV4-1
CASSLTGELYNEQFF | TRBJ2-1 | TRBV5-1
CASSSPDSSNTGELFF | TRBJ2-2 | TRBV4-1
CASSLDPGLNTEAFF | TRBJ1-1 | TRBV5-1
CASSIDHLAGGLNTDTQYF | TRBJ2-3 | TRBV19
CAISERTAGYTF | TRBJ1-2 | TRBV10-3
CASSPHPQTAEETQYF | TRBJ2-5 | TRBV28
CASSYSPYNNQPQHF | TRBJ1-5 | TRBV6-5
CASSPTDSSSTYEQYF | TRBJ2-7 | TRBV4-3
CASKTHLASQETQYF | TRBJ2-5 | TRBV27
CASSRDRGLNTGELFF | TRBJ2-2 | TRBV5-4
CASSAGAYNEQFF | TRBJ2-1 | TRBV7-9
CASSTAGGSRYEQYF | NA | TRBV7-3
CAINGKREGWITGELFF | TRBJ2-2 | TRBV10-3
CASSQQRGTLNYGYTF | TRBJ1-2 | TRBV19
CAISESSGLAGADEQFF | TRBJ2-1 | TRBV10-3
CASSFWGRPDTQYF | TRBJ2-3 | TRBV5-1
CAIRASGSPMNEQYF | TRBJ2-7 | TRBV10-3
CASGSGVDNEQFF | TRBJ2-1 | TRBV7-2
CASSLTGGLDTQYF | TRBJ2-3 | TRBV7-9
CATSPVGANQPQHF | TRBJ1-5 | TRBV15
CASSIRPGGTYGYTF | TRBJ1-2 | TRBV19
CASSPQGYNEQFF | TRBJ2-1 | TRBV18
CASSTGLAGFGETQYF | TRBJ2-5 | TRBV11-2
CASSSHNTEAFF | TRBJ1-1 | TRBV28
CASSLAGGLPSNGYTF | TRBJ1-2 | TRBV5-1
CASSLIRAGANVLTF | TRBJ2-6 | TRBV5-8
CASSELAGNTIYF | TRBJ1-3 | TRBV6-1
CASSTRGQRELFF | TRBJ1-4 | TRBV13
CASSFRGGESEKLFF | TRBJ1-4 | TRBV6-1
CASSEGSPEQYF | TRBJ2-7 | TRBV2
CASSSRLGTGFNEQFF | TRBJ2-1 | TRBV7-3
CAISESGMRGNTIYF | TRBJ1-3 | TRBV10-3
CASSYRDRGLYEQYF | TRBJ2-7 | TRBV6-5
CASSLSPEVTEAFF | TRBJ1-1 | TRBV27
CASSFPHRAYEQYF | TRBJ2-7 | TRBV28
CASSPRGAFDTEAFF | TRBJ1-1 | TRBV18
CASSLGLRGEDTQYF | TRBJ2-3 | TRBV5-1
CASSPPRSSYNEQFF | TRBJ2-1 | TRBV28
CASSLDEGTQYF | TRBJ2-3 | TRBV2
CASSFRQGNEFF | TRBJ2-1 | TRBV28
CASRVQAYGNTIYF | TRBJ1-3 | TRBV6-6